This T cell receptor beta chain came from a study of blood T cell repertoires in COVID-19. The assay was immunoSEQ multiplex PCR, and TCRdb's table has in-frame clones only and misses some. This sample has 200,000 to 250,000 clones, with about three quarters found just once. In germline, CDR1 is SNHLY, CDR2 FYNNEI. V lost 6 bases to trimming and J lost 2 bases; unmatched junction nucleotides: 6. This CDR3 is built from 14 residues. V and J are TRBV2 and TRBJ2-5; 7 nucleotides agree with TRBD1. The specimen sequenced was peripheral blood. The clonotype comes from a woman aged 70 to 79 with acute or convalescent COVID-19. The CDR3 loop is CASRGGGQQETQYF. The DNA for the CDR3 is TGTGCCAGCAGAGGGGGCGGCCAACAAGAGACCCAGTACTTC. Combining the CDR3 with reference TRBV2 and TRBJ2-5 gives the whole variable domain EPEVTQTPSHQVTQMGQEVILRCVPISNHLYFYWYRQILGQKVEFLVSFYNNEISEKSEIFDDQFSVERPDGSNFTLKIRSTKLEDSAMYFCASRGGGQQETQYFGPGTRLLVL.